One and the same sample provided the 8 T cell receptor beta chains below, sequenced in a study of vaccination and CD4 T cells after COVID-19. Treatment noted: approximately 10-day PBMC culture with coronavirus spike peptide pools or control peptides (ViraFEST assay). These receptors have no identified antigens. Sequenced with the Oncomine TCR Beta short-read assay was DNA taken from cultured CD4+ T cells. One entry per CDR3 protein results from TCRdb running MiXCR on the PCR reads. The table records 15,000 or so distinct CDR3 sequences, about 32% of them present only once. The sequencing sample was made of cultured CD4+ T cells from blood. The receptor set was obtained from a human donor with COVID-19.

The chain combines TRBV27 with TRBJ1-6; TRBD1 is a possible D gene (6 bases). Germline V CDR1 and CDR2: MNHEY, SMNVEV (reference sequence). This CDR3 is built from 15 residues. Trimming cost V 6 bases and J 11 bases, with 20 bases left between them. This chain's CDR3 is CASSSLGQGEAPLHF. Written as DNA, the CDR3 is TGTGCCAGCAGCTCACTGGGACAAGGGGAGGCACCCCTCCACTTT.

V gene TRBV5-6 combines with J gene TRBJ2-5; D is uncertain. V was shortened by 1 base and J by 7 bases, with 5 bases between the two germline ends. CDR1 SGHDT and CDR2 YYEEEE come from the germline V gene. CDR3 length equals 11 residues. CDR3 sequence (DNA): TGTGCCAGCAGCTTGATGGGGACCCAGTACTTC. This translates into CASSLMGTQYF.

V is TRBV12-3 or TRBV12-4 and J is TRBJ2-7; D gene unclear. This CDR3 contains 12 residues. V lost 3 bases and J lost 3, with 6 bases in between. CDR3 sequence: CASSFRNYEQYF. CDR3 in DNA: TGTGCCAGCAGTTTTCGGAACTACGAGCAGTACTTC.

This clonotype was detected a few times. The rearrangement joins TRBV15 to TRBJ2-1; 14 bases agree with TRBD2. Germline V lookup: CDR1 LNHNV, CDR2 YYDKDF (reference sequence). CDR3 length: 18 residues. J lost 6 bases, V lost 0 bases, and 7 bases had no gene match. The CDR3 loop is CATSRDTRLAGGLNEQFF. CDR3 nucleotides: TGTGCCACCAGCAGAGATACCCGACTAGCGGGGGGGCTCAATGAGCAGTTCTTC.

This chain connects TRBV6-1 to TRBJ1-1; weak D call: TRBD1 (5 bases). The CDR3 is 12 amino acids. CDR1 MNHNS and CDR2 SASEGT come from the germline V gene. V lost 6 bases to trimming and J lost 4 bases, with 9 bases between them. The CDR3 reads CASSPGGTEAFF. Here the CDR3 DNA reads TGTGCCAGCAGCCCCGGGGGCACTGAAGCTTTCTTT.

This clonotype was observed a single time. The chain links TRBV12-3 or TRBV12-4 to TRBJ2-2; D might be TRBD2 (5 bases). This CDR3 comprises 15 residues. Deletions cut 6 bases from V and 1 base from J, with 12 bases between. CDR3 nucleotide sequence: TGTGCCAGCAGCCGCGGGTCATGGAACACCGGGGAGCTGTTTTTT. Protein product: CASSRGSWNTGELFF.

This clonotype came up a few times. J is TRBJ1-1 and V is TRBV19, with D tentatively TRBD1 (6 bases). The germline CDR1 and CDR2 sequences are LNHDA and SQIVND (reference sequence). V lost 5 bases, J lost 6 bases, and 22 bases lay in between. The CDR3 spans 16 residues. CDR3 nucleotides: TGTGCCAGTAGTCCGGGACAACTGTGGGGTGGGGCTGAAGCTTTCTTT. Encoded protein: CASSPGQLWGGAEAFF.

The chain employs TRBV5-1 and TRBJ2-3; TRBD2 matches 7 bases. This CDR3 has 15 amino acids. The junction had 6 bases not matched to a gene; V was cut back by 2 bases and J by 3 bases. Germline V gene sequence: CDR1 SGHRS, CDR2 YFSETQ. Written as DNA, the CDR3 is TGCGCCAGCAGCTTTCGGGGGGTAAGAACAGATACGCAGTATTTT. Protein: CASSFRGVRTDTQYF.